These 13 T cell receptor beta chains originate from one sample sequenced in a study of blood T cell repertoires in COVID-19 (TCRdb year 2020). Libraries were made using the immunoSEQ multiplex PCR assay. The table comes from immuneACCESS by way of TCRdb, which keeps in-frame sequences with V and J called. Part of the clones is missing from these tables; in studies checked, under half for an unresolved V gene and the rest for unknown reasons. Across this sample there are tens of thousands of clones, with approximately 89% seen only once. Jointly, the top ten make up roughly 5.9% of the sample. Sequenced sample: peripheral blood. Receptor source: a man between 45 and 60 years old with active COVID-19.

The chain employs TRBV10-3 and TRBJ2-7, with D hard to call. The CDR3 consists of 14 residues. Deletions cut 0 bases from V and 10 bases from J, with 16 bases between. Germline V gives CDR1 ENHRY, CDR2 SYGVKD. CDR3 region: CAISESTGTRTQYF. The CDR3 DNA sequence: TGTGCCATCAGTGAGTCGACTGGCACTCGTACACAGTACTTC.

The chain combines TRBV21-1 with TRBJ1-1; the table's D gene call, TRBD1, was not cross checked with the DNA. TRBV21-1 is a documented pseudogene. The CDR3 is 17 residues long. CDR3 DNA sequence: TGTGCCAGCAGCAAAAAGGTACACAGGGGGTATGCCACTGAAGCTTTCTTT. It codes for CASSKKVHRGYATEAFF.

The chain employs TRBV5-1 and TRBJ2-3, with a possible D match to TRBD2 (6 bases). This CDR3 contains 16 residues. The V and J ends lost 4 bases and 4 bases respectively, with 19 bases between them. The germline V gene encodes CDR1 SGHRS and CDR2 YFSETQ. The CDR3 here is CASSLRSGFRPDTQYF. In DNA, the CDR3 is TGCGCCAGCAGCCTAAGGAGCGGGTTTAGGCCAGATACGCAGTATTTT.

In DNA, the CDR3 is TGTGCCAGTAGTCGGGACAAGAAGTACTTC. Amino acid sequence: CASSRDKKYF. This chain joins TRBV19 and TRBJ2-5, with a weak D call TRBD1 (6 bases). Germline assignment: CDR1 LNHDA and CDR2 SQIVND (reference sequence). The V end lost 5 bases, the J end lost 12 bases, and 10 bases lay between the germline ends. The CDR3 has 10 residues.

The chain recombines TRBV28 with TRBJ2-7; D is possibly TRBD2 (5 bases). The CDR3 spans 14 residues. Trimming shortened V by 11 bases and J by 9 bases, and 26 bases separated the two germline ends. The V gene's germline CDR1 is MDHEN and CDR2 SYDVKM. The CDR3 loop reads CASRRRGSPSAQYF. CDR3 DNA sequence: TGTGCCTCACGGCGGCGCGGGTCCCCGTCAGCGCAGTACTTC.

The chain joins TRBV6-2 or TRBV6-3 to TRBJ1-1; tentative D call: TRBD1 (6 bases). The length of the CDR3 is 17 residues. Deletions cut 2 bases from V and 1 base from J, with 17 bases between. The germline CDR1 and CDR2 sequences are MNHEY and SVGEGT. CDR3 sequence: CASSYPSTTGRNTEAFF. CDR3 DNA sequence: TGTGCCAGCAGTTACCCTTCGACGACAGGAAGGAACACTGAAGCTTTCTTT.

The rearrangement joins TRBV7-9 to TRBJ1-3, with TRBD1 matching over 10 bases. Germline CDR1 and CDR2: SEHNR and FQNEAQ (reference sequence). The CDR3 runs to 17 residues. Germline trimming cut 4 bases from V and 1 base from J; bases unmatched to any gene: 7. As DNA, the CDR3 is TGTGCCAGCAGCTATACGGACAGGGGGTTTTCTGGAAACACCATATATTTT. Protein: CASSYTDRGFSGNTIYF.

V gene TRBV7-9 combines with J gene TRBJ2-2; D might be TRBD2 (5 bases). V was clipped by 7 bases and J by 1 base, with 10 bases between them. This CDR3 has 14 amino acids. The germline CDR1 and CDR2 sequences are SEHNR and FQNEAQ (reference sequence). The CDR3 region has the DNA TGTGCCAGCACCACCCGGGGGAACACCGGGGAGCTGTTTTTT. As protein: CASTTRGNTGELFF.

The chain joins TRBV30 to TRBJ2-1; D is possibly TRBD2 (6 bases). This CDR3 has 16 amino acids. Trimming took 0 bases from V and 2 from J, leaving 14 bases between them. Germline V CDR1 and CDR2: GTSNPN, SVGIG (reference sequence). CDR3 residues: CAWSVSPGGAYNEQFF. The CDR3 region has the DNA TGTGCCTGGAGTGTATCACCCGGGGGTGCCTACAATGAGCAGTTCTTC.

Only one count was recorded for this clone. The V and J genes are TRBV18 and TRBJ2-1; 7 bases line up with TRBD2. This CDR3 has 16 amino acids. V trimming: 1 base; J trimming: 2 bases; junction bases outside the gene matches: 5. Germline CDR1 and CDR2: KGHSH and LQKENI. CDR3 sequence reads: CASSPREGPPYNEQFF. CDR3 sequence (DNA): TGTGCCAGCTCACCACGGGAGGGCCCCCCCTACAATGAGCAGTTCTTC.

This sequence joins TRBV9 and TRBJ1-2; 7 nucleotides align to TRBD1. This CDR3 is 17 amino acids long. Germline assignment: CDR1 SGDLS and CDR2 YYNGEE. With 2 bases clipped from V and 4 bases from J, the junction kept 14 bases outside the gene matches. The CDR3 bases are TGTGCCAGCAGCGTTCAGGACAGGCCATACCCTATCTATGGCTACACCTTC. Residues: CASSVQDRPYPIYGYTF.

The V and J genes are TRBV7-2 and TRBJ1-3; D not certain. With 4 bases removed from V and 4 bases from J, the gap between germline ends came to 8 bases. CDR1 is SGHTA and CDR2 is FQGNSA in the germline V gene. The CDR3 consists of 13 residues. CDR3 residues: CASSWSFGNTIYF. The CDR3 nucleotides read TGTGCCAGCAGCTGGAGCTTCGGAAACACCATATATTTT.

The chain has TRBV28 and TRBJ2-1; D possibly corresponds to TRBD1 (6 bases). The V gene's germline CDR1 is MDHEN and CDR2 SYDVKM. The V end was cut by 2 bases, the J end by 3 bases, with 17 bases between. This CDR3 spans 17 amino acids. CDR3 nucleotide sequence: TGTGCCAGCAGTTTAGGTTTTACAGGGTCAGGCTACAATGAGCAGTTCTTC. It yields the protein CASSLGFTGSGYNEQFF.